The TCR beta chain under discussion was sequenced for a study of beta chain features in type 1 diabetes. General observations from the study: All four CD4+ subsets from Type 1 diabetes patients carried moderately but significantly shorter TCRB CDR3s.

As every portion of the isolated RNA was reverse transcribed, the sequencing read expressed TCRB transcripts. Only in-frame clones appear in the TCRdb table, and some are missing; sequencing was by immunoSEQ multiplex PCR. The sample has around 250,000 clones; about 14% are singletons. This clone has more than one count but fewer than ten. The antigen remains undetermined. With 2 bases removed from V and 6 bases from J, the gap between germline ends came to 12 bases. Germline values: CDR1 SGHRS, CDR2 YFSETQ. The CDR3 consists of 15 residues. Material: naive CD4+ T cells from blood. This sequence was found in a man aged 25-40 years with type 1 diabetes. The chain links TRBV5-1 to TRBJ1-6; D is uncertain. The CDR3 nucleotides are TGCGCCAGCAGCTTTACGGAGGGCCGTAATTCACCCCTCCACTTT. It codes for CASSFTEGRNSPLHF.